Reported below is one T cell receptor beta chain. Its antigen is not identified. This entry belongs to a study of shared clonotypes between healthy human individuals. Study outcomes and limitations: Limited genetic and exposure-history diversity came from having few donors.

The J segment lost 5 bases and the V segment lost 3 bases, leaving 5 bases of the junction unmatched. From germline, CDR1 is LGHNA and CDR2 YNFKEQ. This CDR3 region has 14 residues. Selected positively for CCR7 and CD45RO-negative, naive CD8 cells excluded terminally differentiated effector memory CD45RA+ cells. Donors comprised only Caucasian adults living in Nashville, Tennessee. Assay: immunoSEQ multiplex PCR; the TCRdb copy retains only in-frame clones and omits some. The sample lists approximately 2,200,000 clones, 90% to 95% occurring once. This sequence joins TRBV4-2 and TRBJ2-7; 9 bases agree with TRBD1. The sequence derives from a man aged 18 to 29 in good health. Some clones in this sample may be carry-over from other donors' samples. Source material: naive CD8+ T cells from PBMCs. DNA of the CDR3: TGTGCCAGCAGCCACCCGGGACAGGGCAACGAGCAGTACTTC. It yields the protein CASSHPGQGNEQYF.